Here is one T cell receptor (beta chain) with its context. Its antigen is unknown. This record belongs to a study of identical twins. A universal primer site was created by template switching, with the cDNA bearing unique molecular identifiers. TCRdb itself ran the 5' RACE reads through MiXCR, one entry per CDR3 protein. The data show about 720,000 distinct CDR3 sequences, approximately 9% seen once. Points from the study as a whole: Conclusions came from cross-sectional statistical analysis, not from following the same donors.

V was shortened by 5 bases and J by 5 bases, with 12 bases between the two germline ends. Per the germline V gene, CDR1 is KGHDR and CDR2 is SFDVKD. This CDR3 spans 13 amino acids. This sample also belongs to another study, concerning yellow fever vaccine responses in identical twins.

The TCR originated in a woman younger than 30 in good health. The rearrangement joins TRBV24-1 to TRBJ2-7; TRBD2 is a possible D gene (6 bases). The sequenced sample was PBMCs. CDR3 protein: CATSAGSVNEQYF. Here the CDR3 DNA reads TGTGCCACCAGTGCCGGGAGTGTCAACGAGCAGTACTTC.